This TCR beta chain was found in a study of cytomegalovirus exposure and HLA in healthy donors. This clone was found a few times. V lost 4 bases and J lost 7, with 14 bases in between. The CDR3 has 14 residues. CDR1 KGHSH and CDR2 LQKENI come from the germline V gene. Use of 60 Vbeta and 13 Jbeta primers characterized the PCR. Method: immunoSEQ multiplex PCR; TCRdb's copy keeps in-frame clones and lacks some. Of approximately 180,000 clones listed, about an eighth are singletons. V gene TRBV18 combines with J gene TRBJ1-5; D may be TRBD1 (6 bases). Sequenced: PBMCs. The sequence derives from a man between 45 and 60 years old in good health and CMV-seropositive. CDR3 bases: TGTGCCAGCTCACTAGCAGGGGAACACCAGCCCCAGCATTTT. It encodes CASSLAGEHQPQHF. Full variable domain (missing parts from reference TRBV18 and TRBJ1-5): NAGVMQNPRHLVRRRGQEARLRCSPMKGHSHVYWYRQLPEEGLKFMVYLQKENIIDESGMPKERFSAEFPKEGPSILRIQQVVRGDSAAYFCASSLAGEHQPQHFGDGTRLSIL.